Listed here are 28 T cell receptor beta chains from one sample, sequenced in a study of human T cells and chemical hapten exposure. TCRdb re-called the RACE reads through MiXCR, storing one row per CDR3 protein. This table holds about 190,000 distinct CDR3 sequences, about 25% found once. The time point denotes: patch test 3, about 24 weeks after DPC sensitization. Documented treatment: therapeutic diphenylcyclopropenone sensitization with weekly scalp DPC. This sample comprised whole blood, obtained in connection with sensitization to the hapten diphenylcyclopropenone (DPC). The receptors were gathered from a woman between 35 and 50 years old with alopecia areata. Some clones in this sample may be carry-over from other donors' samples.

V gene TRBV29-1 combines with J gene TRBJ2-7; tentative D call: TRBD1 (6 bases). CDR1 is SQVTM and CDR2 is ANQGSEA in the germline V gene. V dropped 6 bases and J dropped 1 base, with 19 bases sitting between them. The CDR3 runs 15 residues. The CDR3 spells CSVTNLQQGSYEQYF. DNA for the CDR3: TGCAGCGTCACTAACCTGCAACAGGGTTCCTACGAGCAGTACTTC.

The chain carries TRBV28 and TRBJ2-7; no firm D call. The CDR3 has 14 amino acids. Germline lookup yields CDR1 MDHEN and CDR2 SYDVKM. Trimming pared 4 bases from V and 3 bases from J, leaving 13 bases between. This CDR3 reads CASSSASIGYEQYF. In DNA, the CDR3 is TGTGCCAGCAGTTCCGCATCCATCGGCTACGAGCAGTACTTC.

In its sample, this clonotype was seen a few times. The rearrangement joins TRBV4-3 to TRBJ2-2, with 10 bases lining up with TRBD2. CDR1 is LGHNA and CDR2 is YSLEER in the germline V gene. The CDR3 is 18 residues long. Unmatched junction bases numbered 10, after V lost 0 bases and J lost 6 bases. The CDR3: CASSQDGGSGRWAGELFF. The CDR3 coding sequence is TGCGCCAGCAGCCAAGACGGCGGTAGCGGGAGGTGGGCCGGGGAGCTGTTTTTT.

At least ten counts were recorded for this clonotype. The rearrangement links TRBV20-1 to TRBJ2-5; D is perhaps TRBD2 (5 bases). The germline V and J ends were trimmed by 7 bases and 5 bases, with 17 bases remaining between them. The CDR3 totals 13 residues. The germline CDR1 and CDR2 sequences are DFQATT and SNEGSKA (reference sequence). CDR3 amino acids: CSVSGGPGETQYF. In DNA, the CDR3 is TGCAGTGTAAGCGGCGGTCCGGGGGAGACCCAGTACTTC.

This clonotype was seen at least ten times. The V and J genes are TRBV7-2 and TRBJ2-3; D is undetermined. V was cut by 5 bases and J by 6 bases, with 9 bases left in between. This CDR3 comprises 12 residues. CDR1 and CDR2 (germline): SGHTA, FQGNSA. The CDR3 protein is CASSPLGDTQYF. The DNA for the CDR3 is TGTGCCAGCAGCCCCCTGGGGGATACGCAGTATTTT. The whole variable domain, filled in from reference TRBV7-2 and TRBJ2-3, reads GAGVSQSPSNKVTEKGKDVELRCDPISGHTALYWYRQSLGQGLEFLIYFQGNSAPDKSGLPSDRFSAERTGGSVSTLTIQRTQQEDSAVYLCASSPLGDTQYFGPGTRLTVL.

The chain carries TRBV9 and TRBJ2-2, with D maybe TRBD2 (5 bases). This CDR3 contains 15 residues. Germline CDR1 and CDR2: SGDLS and YYNGEE. Trimming left V 5 bases short and J 0 bases short, with 11 bases between. The chain's CDR3 is CASRRTVANTGELFF. CDR3 sequence (DNA): TGTGCCAGCAGAAGGACTGTCGCGAACACCGGGGAGCTGTTTTTT.

This clonotype was seen more than once but under ten times. The V call is TRBV10-3, the J call TRBJ1-1; D gene uncertain. The CDR3 covers 11 residues. The ends were cut back, 6 bases at V and 3 bases at J, with 5 bases in the middle. CDR1 and CDR2 (germline): ENHRY, SYGVKD. In DNA, the CDR3 is TGTGCCATCAGGGAACACACTGAAGCTTTCTTT. Translation gives CAIREHTEAFF.

The chain has TRBV7-9 and TRBJ2-4; D gene unclear. Germline lookup yields CDR1 SEHNR and CDR2 FQNEAQ (reference sequence). The V gene lost 1 base and the J gene lost 6 bases, with 7 bases spanning the gap. The CDR3 has 13 residues. In DNA form, the CDR3 reads TGTGCCAGCAGCTTAGGTGATGGAAACATTCAGTACTTC. It is translated as CASSLGDGNIQYF.

The chain employs TRBV20-1 and TRBJ1-3; no clear D gene. Germline V lookup: CDR1 DFQATT, CDR2 SNEGSKA (reference sequence). The CDR3 consists of 13 residues. Trimming pared 3 bases from V and 4 bases from J, leaving 10 bases between. CDR3 amino acids: CSARREPGNTIYF. CDR3 coding DNA: TGCAGTGCTAGGCGGGAGCCCGGAAACACCATATATTTT.

The chain joins TRBV27 to TRBJ2-3; the match to TRBD1 covers 8 bases. Germline trimming cut 6 bases from V and 1 base from J; bases unmatched to any gene: 9. The germline V gene encodes CDR1 MNHEY and CDR2 SMNVEV (reference sequence). This CDR3 is 16 amino acids long. The CDR3 DNA reads TGTGCCAGCAGCCGTAGATCGGGACAGGGCACAGATACGCAGTATTTT. Translation gives CASSRRSGQGTDTQYF.

The chain combines TRBV20-1 with TRBJ2-2, with a tentative D call TRBD2 (6 bases). From germline, CDR1 is DFQATT and CDR2 SNEGSKA (reference sequence). The CDR3 contains 14 residues. V dropped 6 bases and J dropped 3 bases, with 14 bases sitting between them. The chain's CDR3 is CSATTGAHTGELFF. The DNA of the CDR3 is TGCAGTGCCACCACGGGAGCGCACACCGGGGAGCTGTTTTTT.

J is TRBJ2-3 and V is TRBV20-1; D possibly corresponds to TRBD2 (6 bases). V gave up 0 bases and J gave up 2 bases, with 18 bases separating them. Germline CDR1 reads DFQATT; CDR2 reads SNEGSKA (reference sequence). The CDR3 runs 17 residues. CDR3 nucleotides: TGCAGTGCTAGAGATCCCCTCCGGGGACTCAACACAGATACGCAGTATTTT. This codes for CSARDPLRGLNTDTQYF.

This clonotype was counted at least ten times. V and J are TRBV6-2 or TRBV6-3 and TRBJ1-1; no clear D gene. The germline CDR1 and CDR2 sequences are MNHEY and SVGEGT. V gave up 5 bases and J gave up 8 bases, with 9 bases separating them. This CDR3 is 11 amino acids long. The CDR3 region has the DNA TGTGCCAGCAGTGACCCCACCGAAGCTTTCTTT. Its translation is CASSDPTEAFF.

The chain has TRBV20-1 and TRBJ2-6; D could derive from TRBD1 or TRBD2 (6 bases each). The germline gives CDR1 DFQATT, CDR2 SNEGSKA (reference sequence). V lost 8 bases, J lost 4 bases, and 21 bases lay in between. The CDR3 has 16 amino acids. DNA for the CDR3: TGCAGTTCCTGGGGGGCGGGACCCTCCGGGGCCAACGTCCTGACTTTC. Its protein is CSSWGAGPSGANVLTF.

This clonotype has just a few counts. The rearrangement uses TRBV4-2 and TRBJ2-7; D is possibly TRBD2 (6 bases). The V end was cut by 0 bases, the J end by 6 bases, with 15 bases between. The CDR3 totals 15 residues. Germline CDR1 is LGHNA and CDR2 is YNFKEQ. In nucleotides, the CDR3 is TGTGCCAGCAGCCAAGAGGAGGGGTCGGGGCCCGAGCAGTACTTC. Translating gives CASSQEEGSGPEQYF.

Only a few counts were recorded for this clonotype. The chain uses TRBV7-9 and TRBJ1-1, with TRBD1 identical over 11 bases. The CDR3 totals 13 residues. The germline V gene encodes CDR1 SEHNR and CDR2 FQNEAQ (reference sequence). The V gene end was trimmed by 6 bases and the J gene end by 5 bases; junction bases not matched to a gene: 2. The CDR3 bases are TGTGCCAGCAGAGGGACAGGGGGGACTGAAGCTTTCTTT. Translated, it gives CASRGTGGTEAFF.

The chain uses TRBV9 and TRBJ2-1; D unresolved. Germline V lookup: CDR1 SGDLS, CDR2 YYNGEE. CDR3 length equals 14 residues. V lost 0 bases and J 8 bases, leaving 12 bases between the germline ends. This CDR3 is CASSVDYGPYEQFF. CDR3 DNA: TGTGCCAGCAGCGTAGACTACGGCCCGTATGAGCAGTTCTTC.

This clonotype was recorded only once. The junction and the germline gene differ at one end; a read error may be behind it. V usage is TRBV7-7 and J usage is TRBJ2-7; 9 nucleotides line up with TRBD1. The germline CDR1 and CDR2 sequences are SSHAT and FNYEAQ (reference sequence). The CDR3 is 15 amino acids. In nucleotides, the CDR3 is TGTGCTAGCAGCACCGGGACAGGGATCTCCTACGAGCAGTACTTC. It specifies CASSTGTGISYEQYF. Looking up the rest from reference TRBV7-7 and TRBJ2-7 gives the full variable domain: GAGVSQSPRYKVTKRGQDVTLRCDPISSHATLYWYQQALGQGPEFLTYFNYEAQPDKSGLPSDRFSAERPEGSISTLTIQRTEQRDSAMYRCASSTGTGISYEQYFGPGTRLTVT.

This clonotype has a handful of counts. V and J are TRBV7-2 and TRBJ2-5; no definite D call. Germline CDR1 is SGHTA and CDR2 is FQGNSA. CDR3 size: 14 residues. V was trimmed by 0 bases and J by 5 bases, leaving 10 bases between them. DNA for the CDR3: TGTGCCAGCAGCTTAGCGCGAGTTACGGAGACCCAGTACTTC. Translating it yields CASSLARVTETQYF.

The chain uses TRBV29-1 and TRBJ2-1; D is unclear. This CDR3 has 11 amino acids. The ends were cut back, 4 bases at V and 5 bases at J, with 6 bases in the middle. Germline V lookup: CDR1 SQVTM, CDR2 ANQGSEA. For the CDR3, the DNA is TGCAGCGTTGTAGGGAACAATGAGCAGTTCTTC. Its protein is CSVVGNNEQFF.

This clonotype was observed a handful of times. CDR3 in amino acids: CASSPPSGHPTF. The CDR3 bases are TGCGCCAGCAGCCCGCCATCAGGACATCCCACCTTC. The rearrangement uses TRBV4-3 and TRBJ1-2; D is perhaps TRBD1 (5 bases). The CDR3 extends over 12 amino acids. Germline lookup yields CDR1 LGHNA and CDR2 YSLEER. V lost 4 bases, J lost 13 bases, and 16 bases lay in between.

V is TRBV27 and J is TRBJ1-5, with 7 positions matching TRBD1. The CDR3 sequence is 15 residues long. Germline V CDR1 and CDR2: MNHEY, SMNVEV (reference sequence). The J segment lost 7 bases and the V segment lost 0 bases, leaving 6 bases of the junction unmatched. Written as DNA, the CDR3 is TGTGCCAGCAGTTTATCGAGGGGGCGGATCCAGCCCCAGCATTTT. Translation: CASSLSRGRIQPQHF.

A few counts support this clonotype. This chain links TRBV3-1 with TRBJ1-1, with 7 positions matching TRBD1. The CDR3 has 13 amino acids. Trimming at V came to 4 bases and at J to 8 bases, leaving 7 bases not matched to a gene. Germline CDR1 and CDR2: LGHDT and YNNKEL (reference sequence). The CDR3 sequence is CASSLQGVREAFF. CDR3 in DNA: TGTGCCAGCAGCCTCCAGGGGGTTAGGGAAGCTTTCTTT.

The chain couples TRBV11-1 to TRBJ1-1; D might be TRBD1 (6 bases). CDR1 and CDR2 (germline): SGHAT, FQDESV (reference sequence). The V and J ends lost 5 bases and 1 base respectively, with 17 bases between them. CDR3 length: 16 amino acids. CDR3 sequence (DNA): TGTGCCAGCAGCCAAAACGGGGGGCTAGCGAACACTGAAGCTTTCTTT. Translating it yields CASSQNGGLANTEAFF. The full variable domain, in which reference TRBV11-1 and TRBJ1-1 provide the parts outside the CDR3, is EAEVAQSPRYKITEKSQAVAFWCDPISGHATLYWYRQILGQGPELLVQFQDESVVDDSQLPKDRFSAERLKGVDSTLKIQPAELGDSAMYLCASSQNGGLANTEAFFGQGTRLTVV.

The chain recombines TRBV5-1 with TRBJ2-1, with D tentatively TRBD1 (5 bases). From germline, CDR1 is SGHRS and CDR2 YFSETQ. V gave up 5 bases and J gave up 0 bases, with 6 bases separating them. The length of the CDR3 is 13 residues. Here the CDR3 DNA reads TGCGCCAGCAGGACAGACTCCTACAATGAGCAGTTCTTC. Translated, it gives CASRTDSYNEQFF.

This clonotype was counted between two and nine times. V is TRBV7-2 and J is TRBJ2-1; possible D gene TRBD2, 6 bases. Germline V gives CDR1 SGHTA, CDR2 FQGNSA. Trimming took 6 bases from V and 10 from J, leaving 22 bases between them. CDR3 size: 15 residues. CDR3 sequence reads: CASSSGTGGWGEQFF. CDR3 in DNA: TGTGCCAGCAGTTCCGGGACTGGGGGTTGGGGGGAGCAGTTCTTC.

CDR3 sequence reads: CSAAERVGRVGLHEQFF. For the CDR3, the DNA is TGCAGTGCTGCTGAGCGGGTAGGTCGGGTTGGTCTGCATGAGCAGTTCTTC. This rearrangement joins TRBV20-1 to TRBJ2-1; D possibly corresponds to TRBD2 (6 bases). This CDR3 is 17 amino acids long. CDR1 and CDR2 (germline): DFQATT, SNEGSKA (reference sequence). Deletions cut 5 bases from V and 8 bases from J, with 28 bases between.

This sequence joins TRBV24-1 and TRBJ2-1; 12 bases align to TRBD2. J lost 2 bases, V lost 1 base, and 8 bases had no gene match. The CDR3 is made up of 19 amino acids. CDR1 is KGHDR and CDR2 is SFDVKD in the germline V gene. The CDR3 DNA is TGTGCCACCAGTGATTTTCCGCTAGCGGGAGGGGGGACCTACAATGAGCAGTTCTTC. Protein product: CATSDFPLAGGGTYNEQFF.